These 27 T cell receptor beta chains came from one sample sequenced in a study of blood T cells in healthy people across ages. Alongside a J-beta primer mix, a sample-barcoded 5' primer served in a second PCR lasting about 7 to 11 cycles. TCRdb fed the 5' RACE reads into MiXCR, producing one record per CDR3 protein. The sample yields about a million distinct CDR3 sequences, around two fifths seen once. The specimen was blood. The receptors come from a man aged 18 to 29 in good health.

The rearrangement joins TRBV20-1 to TRBJ1-1, with a weak D call TRBD1 (5 bases). The V end was cut by 1 base, the J end by 7 bases, with 13 bases between. CDR3 length: 13 residues. Germline assignment: CDR1 DFQATT and CDR2 SNEGSKA (reference sequence). This CDR3 reads CSARGGTVDEAFF. As DNA, the CDR3 is TGCAGTGCTAGAGGGGGGACGGTGGATGAAGCTTTCTTT.

The chain is built from TRBV18 and TRBJ2-3; perhaps TRBD1 as D (5 bases). The CDR3 contains 17 residues. Germline CDR1 is KGHSH and CDR2 is LQKENI. Trimming removed 2 bases from V and 0 bases from J, with 15 bases in between. DNA of the CDR3: TGTGCCAGCTCACCATTGGGCAGGGCCGCCAGCACAGATACGCAGTATTTT. Protein: CASSPLGRAASTDTQYF.

This clonotype was observed once. The V and J genes are TRBV20-1 and TRBJ1-6; D gene uncertain. The CDR3 runs 15 residues. Looked up from germline, CDR1 is DFQATT and CDR2 is SNEGSKA (reference sequence). Trimming took off 3 bases at V and 8 bases at J, with 17 bases between the two ends. The CDR3 DNA reads as TGCAGTGCTAGGGGTCCAGGTCATTTAGATTCACCCCTCCACTTT. Translation: CSARGPGHLDSPLHF.

J is TRBJ2-5 and V is TRBV7-2; TRBD1 agrees at 9 bases. The CDR3 is made up of 15 amino acids. Germline V gene lookup returns CDR1 SGHTA and CDR2 FQGNSA. V trimming: 3 bases; J trimming: 0 bases; junction bases outside the gene matches: 2. DNA for the CDR3: TGTGCCAGCAGCTTCGACAGGGGGGACCAAGAGACCCAGTACTTC. Residues: CASSFDRGDQETQYF.

V gene TRBV12-3 or TRBV12-4 combines with J gene TRBJ2-3, with 8 nucleotides matching TRBD1. The V and J ends lost 6 bases and 1 base, in that order; junction bases with no gene match: 3. The CDR3 loop spans 14 amino acids. In DNA form, the CDR3 reads TGTGCCAGCAGGGAGACAGGGGGCACAGATACGCAGTATTTT. This encodes CASRETGGTDTQYF.

With regard to this clonotype: This could be a read error, since a much larger clone is one nucleotide away. The rearrangement links TRBV14 to TRBJ2-1, with D hard to call. V lost 6 bases to trimming and J lost 6 bases, with 15 bases between them. This CDR3 region has 14 residues. The germline V gene encodes CDR1 SGHDN and CDR2 FVKESK. CDR3 region: CASRPFTVTNEQFF. The CDR3 nucleotides read TGTGCCAGCAGACCCTTTACGGTCACCAATGAGCAGTTCTTC.

This clonotype was observed a handful of times. V and J are TRBV5-1 and TRBJ2-4; possible D gene TRBD1, 6 bases. Trimming took off 4 bases at V and 0 bases at J, with 20 bases between the two ends. In germline, CDR1 is SGHRS, CDR2 YFSETQ. The CDR3 covers 18 residues. CDR3 in amino acids: CASSTRSNRVGAKNIQYF. The CDR3 nucleotides read TGCGCCAGCAGCACCCGCTCCAACAGGGTGGGAGCCAAAAACATTCAGTACTTC.

In its sample, this clonotype was seen a few times. The chain uses TRBV5-1 and TRBJ2-4, with D possibly TRBD1 on 5 matching bases. Per germline, CDR1 SGHRS and CDR2 YFSETQ. The V end lost 1 base, the J end lost 0 bases, and 11 bases lay between the germline ends. This CDR3 contains 16 residues. As DNA, the CDR3 is TGCGCCAGCAGCTTGAAGGGGCGCGAAGCCAAAAACATTCAGTACTTC. As protein: CASSLKGREAKNIQYF.

DNA of the CDR3: TGCAGTGCCCCGCCGGGACAATCCCACAATGAGCAGTTCTTC. This codes for CSAPPGQSHNEQFF. The chain joins TRBV20-1 to TRBJ2-1, with D possibly TRBD1 on 6 matching bases. The V gene lost 6 bases and the J gene lost 5 bases, with 17 bases spanning the gap. Per the germline V gene, CDR1 is DFQATT and CDR2 is SNEGSKA (reference sequence). This CDR3 spans 14 amino acids.

V usage is TRBV7-2 and J usage is TRBJ2-5; D is perhaps TRBD1 or TRBD2 (5 bases each). Deletions cut 5 bases from V and 0 bases from J, with 10 bases between. This CDR3 is 14 amino acids long. The germline gives CDR1 SGHTA, CDR2 FQGNSA. The CDR3, as DNA: TGTGCCAGCAGCATTGAGGGGAACCAAGAGACCCAGTACTTC. This translates into CASSIEGNQETQYF. Using reference TRBV7-2 and TRBJ2-5 for the parts outside the CDR3, the full variable domain is GAGVSQSPSNKVTEKGKDVELRCDPISGHTALYWYRQSLGQGLEFLIYFQGNSAPDKSGLPSDRFSAERTGGSVSTLTIQRTQQEDSAVYLCASSIEGNQETQYFGPGTRLLVL.

This clonotype appeared a few times. The chain recombines TRBV6-5 with TRBJ1-1, with a possible D match to TRBD1 (5 bases). This CDR3 has 16 residues. CDR1 and CDR2 from the germline V gene are MNHEY and SVGAGI. The V end was cut by 2 bases, the J end by 1 base, with 14 bases between. The CDR3 DNA follows: TGTGCCAGCAGTTACCCCACCTCGGGGCCGAACACTGAAGCTTTCTTT. This gives the protein CASSYPTSGPNTEAFF.

This clonotype was seen only a few times. The chain has TRBV5-1 and TRBJ1-1; D not resolved. V was shortened by 0 bases and J by 5 bases, with 14 bases between the two germline ends. This CDR3 spans 15 amino acids. Germline CDR1 is SGHRS and CDR2 is YFSETQ. The CDR3 sequence: CASSLALGSGTEAFF. In DNA, the CDR3 is TGCGCCAGCAGCTTGGCGTTGGGTTCGGGTACTGAAGCTTTCTTT.

V usage is TRBV2 and J usage is TRBJ1-5; D gene ambiguous. The germline V gene encodes CDR1 SNHLY and CDR2 FYNNEI. The ends were cut back, 2 bases at V and 0 bases at J, with 5 bases in the middle. This CDR3 comprises 14 residues. The CDR3 is CASSEWVSNQPQHF. The CDR3 nucleotides are TGTGCCAGCAGTGAATGGGTTAGCAATCAGCCCCAGCATTTT.

J is TRBJ2-5 and V is TRBV7-8; TRBD2 matches 14 bases. This CDR3 is 17 amino acids long. Germline lookup yields CDR1 SGHVS and CDR2 FQNEAQ. Trimming took 4 bases from V and 11 from J; bases not matched to a gene: 15. CDR3 sequence: CASSYAEMTSGGDEQYF. CDR3 bases: TGTGCCAGCAGCTACGCCGAAATGACTAGCGGGGGGGATGAGCAGTACTTC.

In its sample, this clonotype was seen a few times. The chain combines TRBV4-2 with TRBJ2-3; D possibly corresponds to TRBD2 (5 bases). V was trimmed by 1 base and J by 2 bases, leaving 13 bases between them. This CDR3 has 16 residues. The germline V gene encodes CDR1 LGHNA and CDR2 YNFKEQ. The CDR3 nucleotides are TGTGCCAGCAGCCAAGCAGGCAGGAGGTCCACAGATACGCAGTATTTT. Its protein is CASSQAGRRSTDTQYF.

The sample holds a few counts of this clonotype. Here the CDR3 DNA reads TGTGCCAACCCTACCCCGGGGAGGGGTGAAAAACTGTTTTTT. Amino acid sequence: CANPTPGRGEKLFF. This rearrangement joins TRBV10-3 to TRBJ1-4; perhaps TRBD1 as D (5 bases). This CDR3 is built from 14 residues. V dropped 10 bases and J dropped 7 bases, with 19 bases sitting between them. Per the germline V gene, CDR1 is ENHRY and CDR2 is SYGVKD.

This clonotype was observed a few times. The chain uses TRBV20-1 and TRBJ2-3, with D possibly being TRBD1 or TRBD2 (6 bases each). Germline V lookup: CDR1 DFQATT, CDR2 SNEGSKA (reference sequence). With 6 bases removed from V and 4 bases from J, the gap between germline ends came to 17 bases. There are 14 residues in the CDR3. CDR3: CSAPGDSGADTQYF. CDR3 coding DNA: TGCAGTGCCCCAGGGGACTCCGGGGCAGATACGCAGTATTTT.

At least ten counts were recorded for this clonotype. V gene TRBV10-3 combines with J gene TRBJ2-7, with 7 bases lining up with TRBD1. After removal of 4 bases from V and 5 bases from J, the junction contained 11 bases not matched to a gene. CDR3 length: 15 residues. The germline CDR1 and CDR2 sequences are ENHRY and SYGVKD. CDR3 DNA sequence: TGTGCCATCAGTGCGTGGAACAGGGGTCTCCACGAGCAGTACTTC. It yields the protein CAISAWNRGLHEQYF.

This chain uses TRBV5-1 with TRBJ2-7, with a tentative D call TRBD1 (5 bases). With 3 bases removed from V and 2 bases from J, the gap between germline ends came to 21 bases. CDR1 is SGHRS, CDR2 YFSETQ, per germline. The CDR3 sequence is 17 residues long. The CDR3 sequence: CASSSLRTQVPTYEQYF. Written as DNA, the CDR3 is TGCGCCAGCAGCTCCCTACGCACACAGGTTCCTACCTACGAGCAGTACTTC.

CDR3 DNA sequence: TGTGCCAGCAGCCAATCGTGGCAGGGAGACAGCAATCAGCCCCAGCATTTT. Translating it yields CASSQSWQGDSNQPQHF. The chain joins TRBV16 to TRBJ1-5, with D possibly matching TRBD1 (5 bases). Germline V gene sequence: CDR1 KGHSY, CDR2 FQNENV. The CDR3 extends over 17 amino acids. The V gene lost 0 bases and the J gene lost 1 base, with 13 bases spanning the gap.

The V gene is TRBV4-3, the J gene TRBJ2-7; the D is unclear. CDR1 and CDR2 from the germline V gene are LGHNA and YSLEER. This CDR3 is 15 amino acids long. Trimming took off 1 base at V and 4 bases at J, with 14 bases between the two ends. The chain's CDR3 is CASSQGGIGLYEQYF. DNA of the CDR3: TGCGCCAGCAGCCAAGGTGGGATAGGGCTTTACGAGCAGTACTTC.

This clonotype was counted once. V is TRBV30 and J is TRBJ2-1; D remains unclear. CDR1 and CDR2 (germline): GTSNPN, SVGIG (reference sequence). This CDR3 comprises 16 residues. The V and J ends lost 3 bases and 9 bases respectively, with 24 bases between them. The CDR3 here is CAWSRTRASPKGEQFF. The CDR3 DNA follows: TGTGCCTGGAGCAGAACCCGGGCCTCCCCAAAGGGTGAGCAGTTCTTC.

The V gene is TRBV10-3, the J gene TRBJ2-1; D gene ambiguous. The V gene's germline CDR1 is ENHRY and CDR2 SYGVKD. The ends were cut back, 3 bases at V and 0 bases at J, with 9 bases in the middle. The CDR3 extends over 15 amino acids. The CDR3 nucleotides read TGTGCCATCAGTGAACAGCCAACCTCCTACAATGAGCAGTTCTTC. Translating it yields CAISEQPTSYNEQFF.

The chain links TRBV5-1 to TRBJ2-1; either TRBD1 or TRBD2 may supply D (6 bases each). The CDR3 is 17 amino acids. Germline CDR1 and CDR2: SGHRS and YFSETQ. With 1 base removed from V and 4 bases from J, the gap between germline ends came to 18 bases. The CDR3 sequence is CASSLLGGMTLYNEQFF. DNA of the CDR3: TGCGCCAGCAGCTTGTTGGGGGGCATGACGCTGTACAATGAGCAGTTCTTC.

The sample holds a few counts of this clonotype. CDR3 in amino acids: CSAPGTGGFFGEKLFF. The CDR3 region has the DNA TGCAGTGCTCCTGGGACAGGGGGCTTTTTTGGCGAAAAACTGTTTTTT. The V and J genes are TRBV20-1 and TRBJ1-4; 12 bases match TRBD1. V dropped 5 bases and J dropped 8; count of bases not matched to a gene: 12. Germline V CDR1 and CDR2: DFQATT, SNEGSKA (reference sequence). The CDR3 covers 16 residues.

V usage is TRBV27 and J usage is TRBJ1-1, with TRBD1 matching over 12 bases. CDR3 length equals 17 residues. Trimming took 5 bases from V and 4 from J; bases not matched to a gene: 11. CDR1 and CDR2 from the germline V gene are MNHEY and SMNVEV (reference sequence). The CDR3 sequence: CASSKTGTGGVSTEAFF. As DNA, the CDR3 is TGTGCCAGCAGTAAAACCGGGACAGGGGGCGTTAGCACTGAAGCTTTCTTT.

CDR3 loop: CASSSDRGVLGEQYF. CDR3 coding DNA: TGCGCCAGCAGCTCGGACAGGGGAGTTCTGGGCGAGCAGTACTTC. The chain combines TRBV5-1 with TRBJ2-5; the match to TRBD1 covers 9 bases. The DNA end is more similar to TRBJ2-7, so the J call may be wrong. Germline V CDR1 and CDR2: SGHRS, YFSETQ. The CDR3 sequence is 15 residues long.